The rows below give T cell receptor beta chains drawn from one sample of a study of cytomegalovirus exposure and HLA in healthy donors. Sequencing used immunoSEQ multiplex PCR; TCRdb keeps in-frame clones, though not all of them. The data contain about 150,000 clones, roughly four fifths of them singletons. Source material: PBMCs. These receptors were collected from a man between 18 and 35 years old in good health and CMV-seronegative. CDR3s include the opening cysteine and the closing phenylalanine or tryptophan.

j_call v_call cdr3_length cdr3_aa
TRBJ2-7 TRBV19 13 CASQLAESYEQYF
TRBJ1-3 TRBV5-1 14 CASSLGAFGNTIYF
TRBJ2-2 TRBV9 15 CASSTLAGATGELFF
TRBJ2-1 TRBV4-3 17 CASSQDLERVGYNEQFF
TRBJ2-7 TRBV6-5 15 CASSYASSGTYEQYF
TRBJ1-5 TRBV5-1 15 CASSLTGGSGQPQHF
TRBJ2-3 TRBV4-1 17 CASSQELAEGFTDTQYF
TRBJ2-1 TRBV10-3 14 CAISVSLAGDEQFF
TRBJ2-4 TRBV9 13 CASSVDYYDIQYF
TRBJ1-5 TRBV19 15 CASRDRGRSNQPQHF